The 16 T cell receptor beta chains below all came from one sample that was sequenced in a study of cytomegalovirus exposure and HLA in healthy donors. 60 Vbeta and 13 Jbeta primers were used in PCR. The assay was immunoSEQ multiplex PCR, and TCRdb's table has in-frame clones only and misses some. This sample's clone table lists 80,000 to 100,000 clones. The sequencing sample was made of PBMCs. The receptors were sampled from a man aged 50 or older in good health and CMV-seronegative.

To note about this clone: Other DNA variants within this sample encode the same CDR3. The chain uses TRBV18 and TRBJ2-1; TRBD1 agrees at 10 bases. From germline, CDR1 is KGHSH and CDR2 LQKENI. J lost 5 bases, V lost 3 bases, and 1 base had no gene match. There are 14 residues in the CDR3. DNA for the CDR3: TGTGCCAGCTCACCTGGGACAGGGGACAATGAGCAGTTCTTC. Its translation: CASSPGTGDNEQFF.

This chain uses TRBV18 with TRBJ2-7; 7 bases align to TRBD1. With 6 bases clipped from V and 2 bases from J, the junction kept 7 bases outside the gene matches. Germline V gene data show CDR1 as KGHSH and CDR2 as LQKENI. CDR3 size: 14 residues. CDR3 nucleotides: TGTGCCAGCTCCCCGACAGGGTTTGCCTACGAGCAGTACTTC. It encodes CASSPTGFAYEQYF.

The CDR3 spells CAISDRTGGANMYF. DNA of the CDR3: TGTGCCATCAGTGACCGGACAGGGGGCGCGAATATGTACTTC. The chain combines TRBV10-3 with TRBJ2-7; 11 nucleotides match TRBD1. In germline, CDR1 is ENHRY, CDR2 SYGVKD. V lost 3 bases, J lost 12 bases, and 10 bases stayed unmatched. CDR3 length: 14 amino acids.

The gene calls are TRBV6-4 and TRBJ1-2; weak D call: TRBD1 (5 bases). Germline values: CDR1 MRHNA, CDR2 SNTAGT. The germline V and J ends were trimmed by 4 bases and 7 bases, with 13 bases remaining between them. This CDR3 has 13 residues. CDR3 in amino acids: CASSVGQGGGYTF. For the CDR3, the DNA is TGTGCCAGCAGTGTTGGGCAGGGCGGTGGCTACACCTTC.

To note about this clone: Other DNA sequences within the sample encode an identical CDR3. The rearrangement uses TRBV2 and TRBJ1-5; 8 positions agree with TRBD1. The trim removed 3 bases at V and 6 bases at J, leaving 4 bases unmatched. Per the germline V gene, CDR1 is SNHLY and CDR2 is FYNNEI. This CDR3 region has 14 residues. The CDR3 reads CASSEGQAGQPQHF. Written as DNA, the CDR3 is TGTGCCAGCAGTGAGGGACAGGCTGGTCAGCCCCAGCATTTT.

V is TRBV9 and J is TRBJ2-2; D call uncertain. Trimming removed 1 base from V and 1 base from J, with 8 bases in between. CDR3 length: 15 amino acids. Germline V lookup: CDR1 SGDLS, CDR2 YYNGEE. The CDR3 DNA sequence: TGTGCCAGCAGCGTATCGACTCTGAACACCGGGGAGCTGTTTTTT. Protein: CASSVSTLNTGELFF.

This chain uses TRBV1 with TRBJ1-6. TRBV1 is a recognized pseudogene. The CDR3 length is 14 residues. The DNA of the CDR3 is TGCACCAGCAGGGGGGGGGCAGTTAATTCACCCCTCCACTTT. This gives the protein CTSRGGAVNSPLHF.

The chain uses TRBV10-3 and TRBJ1-3; possibly TRBD1 for D (6 bases). The germline V gene encodes CDR1 ENHRY and CDR2 SYGVKD. The CDR3 runs to 15 residues. V shed 4 bases and J shed 0 bases, with 10 bases lying between them. The CDR3 nucleotides are TGTGCCATCAGTGCGAGGGACACCTCTGGAAACACCATATATTTT. It yields the protein CAISARDTSGNTIYF.

This sequence joins TRBV19 and TRBJ1-5, with a possible D match to TRBD1 (6 bases). The CDR3 has 16 residues. CDR1 and CDR2 from the germline V gene are LNHDA and SQIVND (reference sequence). V lost 6 bases and J lost 1, with 16 bases in between. The CDR3 DNA follows: TGTGCCAGTAGCCAGCGAGCGAGGGGGAGCAATCAGCCCCAGCATTTT. This translates into CASSQRARGSNQPQHF.

This chain uses TRBV27 with TRBJ2-7; tentative D call: TRBD1 (5 bases). The germline V gene encodes CDR1 MNHEY and CDR2 SMNVEV (reference sequence). Trimming removed 2 bases at V and 2 bases at J, with 10 bases between. The CDR3 totals 14 residues. The CDR3 is CASSLITGAYEQYF. DNA for the CDR3: TGTGCCAGCAGTTTAATAACAGGAGCCTACGAGCAGTACTTC.

The chain is built from TRBV28 and TRBJ2-7; TRBD1 aligns across 7 bases. This CDR3 has 15 amino acids. With V trimmed by 6 bases and J by 1 base, 9 bases remained unmatched. CDR1 and CDR2 (germline): MDHEN, SYDVKM. CDR3 DNA sequence: TGTGCCAGCAGACCCCAGGGGGTTGGGTCCTACGAGCAGTACTTC. Translating gives CASRPQGVGSYEQYF.

J is TRBJ2-1 and V is TRBV28; 13 bases fit TRBD2. Per germline, CDR1 MDHEN and CDR2 SYDVKM. This CDR3 is 17 amino acids long. V was clipped by 3 bases and J by 5 bases; unmatched bases: 7. The CDR3 sequence is CASSLTSGGPRNNEQFF. The CDR3 nucleotides are TGTGCCAGCAGTTTGACTAGCGGGGGGCCCCGTAACAATGAGCAGTTCTTC.

V gene TRBV7-6 combines with J gene TRBJ2-3, with a weak D call TRBD1 (6 bases). CDR1 SGHVS and CDR2 FNYEAQ come from the germline V gene. The CDR3 runs 13 residues. Trimming removed 5 bases from V and 5 bases from J, with 11 bases in between. The CDR3 DNA reads as TGTGCCAGCAGCCGGACAGAACTAGATACGCAGTATTTT. Its translation: CASSRTELDTQYF.

The V call is TRBV7-9, the J call TRBJ2-7; 7 nucleotides agree with TRBD1. V shed 5 bases, J shed 3 bases, and the junction held 4 bases outside the gene matches. Germline CDR1 reads SEHNR; CDR2 reads FQNEAQ (reference sequence). CDR3 length equals 13 residues. In DNA, the CDR3 is TGTGCCAGCAGCCCCACAGGGGACTACGAGCAGTACTTC. Its translation: CASSPTGDYEQYF.

V usage is TRBV2 and J usage is TRBJ1-2; D is perhaps TRBD1 (5 bases). CDR1 and CDR2 from the germline V gene are SNHLY and FYNNEI. V was pared by 6 bases and J by 4 bases, with 15 bases between. The CDR3 contains 14 residues. The CDR3: CASRNRGASYGYTF. CDR3 nucleotide sequence: TGTGCCAGCAGAAATAGGGGCGCCAGCTATGGCTACACCTTC.

This chain uses TRBV18 with TRBJ1-3, with D maybe TRBD1 (6 bases). This CDR3 is built from 16 residues. Trimming removed 3 bases from V and 0 bases from J, with 12 bases in between. Germline V gene lookup returns CDR1 KGHSH and CDR2 LQKENI. The CDR3 here is CASSPSTGFSGNTIYF. CDR3 coding DNA: TGTGCCAGCTCACCCTCGACAGGATTCTCTGGAAACACCATATATTTT.